One sample yielded the 10 T cell receptor beta chains listed below, sequenced in a study of blood T cell repertoires in COVID-19. Assay used: immunoSEQ multiplex PCR; TCRdb lists only in-frame clones, some missing. The table has roughly 130,000 clones, around 87% seen once. Sequencing input: peripheral blood. These receptors were collected from a woman in her sixties or seventies with acute or convalescent COVID-19.

V and J are TRBV2 and TRBJ2-1; no reliable D call. This CDR3 region has 14 residues. Germline V gene sequence: CDR1 SNHLY, CDR2 FYNNEI. The V and J ends lost 2 bases and 4 bases respectively, with 9 bases between them. The CDR3 sequence is CASSERSRYNEQFF. The CDR3 DNA reads TGTGCCAGCAGTGAAAGGAGTAGGTACAATGAGCAGTTCTTC.

The chain carries TRBV18 and TRBJ2-5; 10 positions agree with TRBD2. The ends lost 1 base at V and 1 base at J; junction bases unmatched: 3. The CDR3 runs to 16 residues. The V gene's germline CDR1 is KGHSH and CDR2 LQKENI. CDR3 bases: TGTGCCAGCTCACCACGGAGCGGGAGGGCCCAAGAGACCCAGTACTTC. Translated: CASSPRSGRAQETQYF.

The chain has TRBV5-5 and TRBJ2-7, with TRBD2 identical over 7 bases. V gave up 2 bases and J gave up 3 bases; unmatched junction bases: 2. The CDR3 runs to 13 residues. Germline V gene data show CDR1 as SGHKS and CDR2 as YYEKEE (reference sequence). CDR3 in DNA: TGTGCCAGCAGCTTTGGGAGGGGCTACGAGCAGTACGTC. Amino acid sequence: CASSFGRGYEQYV.

The J gene is TRBJ2-1, the V gene TRBV11-2; perhaps TRBD2 as D (5 bases). The CDR3 has 13 amino acids. Trimming pared 0 bases from V and 8 bases from J, leaving 8 bases between. From germline, CDR1 is SGHAT and CDR2 FQNNGV. CDR3 DNA: TGTGCCAGCAGCTTAGATATGAGGGATGAGCAGTTCTTC. It translates to CASSLDMRDEQFF.

This clone was seen a single time. The chain couples TRBV6-5 to TRBJ2-1; TRBD1 might be the D (6 bases). Germline loops: CDR1 MNHEY, CDR2 SVGAGI. The V end lost 7 bases, the J end lost 4 bases, and 14 bases lay between the germline ends. CDR3 length: 14 residues. CDR3 coding DNA: TGTGCCAGCACACAGCCGGGACAATACAATGAGCAGTTCTTC. Its translation: CASTQPGQYNEQFF.

This clone came up a few times. CDR3: CASSLGVGGKAFF. The CDR3 nucleotides read TGTGCCAGCAGCTTAGGGGTAGGGGGAAAGGCTTTCTTT. The J gene is TRBJ1-1, the V gene TRBV7-8; possible D gene TRBD1, 6 bases. V lost 1 base and J lost 11, with 14 bases in between. Germline values: CDR1 SGHVS, CDR2 FQNEAQ. The CDR3 loop spans 13 amino acids.

The rearrangement links TRBV5-1 to TRBJ2-6, with D unclear. Trimming removed 0 bases from V and 0 bases from J, with 4 bases in between. Germline V gives CDR1 SGHRS, CDR2 YFSETQ. The CDR3 length is 15 residues. CDR3 loop: CASSLDTSGANVLTF. The CDR3 DNA sequence: TGCGCCAGCAGCTTGGACACCTCTGGGGCCAACGTCCTGACTTTC. Variable domain in full (rest from reference TRBV5-1 and TRBJ2-6): KAGVTQTPRYLIKTRGQQVTLSCSPISGHRSVSWYQQTPGQGLQFLFEYFSETQRNKGNFPGRFSGRQFSNSRSEMNVSTLELGDSALYLCASSLDTSGANVLTFGAGSRLTVL.

The chain carries TRBV30 and TRBJ1-2; 9 positions agree with TRBD1. This CDR3 has 12 residues. The germline V gene encodes CDR1 GTSNPN and CDR2 SVGIG (reference sequence). CDR3 residues: CAKDRGLYGYTF. The DNA of the CDR3 is TGTGCTAAGGACAGGGGCCTCTATGGCTACACCTTC. Looking up the rest from reference TRBV30 and TRBJ1-2 gives the full variable domain: SQTIHQWPATLVQPVGSPLSLECTVEGTSNPNLYWYRQAAGRGLQLLFYSVGIGQISSEVPQNLSASRPQDRQFILSSKKLLLSDSGFYLCAKDRGLYGYTFGSGTRLTVV.

This clone has just one count. V is TRBV7-2 and J is TRBJ2-7; TRBD2 matches at 16 bases. CDR3 size: 17 residues. Germline V lookup: CDR1 SGHTA, CDR2 FQGNSA. Trimming at V came to 1 base and at J to 4 bases, leaving 4 bases not matched to a gene. The DNA of the CDR3 is TGTGCCAGCAGCTTAGAGGGACTAGCGGGAGGGCAGTACGAGCAGTACTTC. Its protein product is CASSLEGLAGGQYEQYF.

This chain uses TRBV19 with TRBJ1-2; D is unresolved. There are 15 residues in the CDR3. V shed 6 bases and J shed 0 bases, with 14 bases lying between them. Germline loops: CDR1 LNHDA, CDR2 SQIVND (reference sequence). CDR3 bases: TGTGCCAGTAGACCGGGTGGCATTCCTAACTATGGCTACACCTTC. This sequence encodes CASRPGGIPNYGYTF.